These 25 T cell receptor beta chains share one sample of origin, sequenced in a study of PD-L1 blockade in urothelial cancer. Sample time point: peripheral blood 6 weeks after treatment start. Assay used: immunoSEQ multiplex PCR; TCRdb lists only in-frame clones, some missing. The table includes around 100,000 clones, 91% detected once. Source: PBMCs, taken around atezolizumab (anti-PD-L1) treatment. All receptors come from a man aged 55 to 70 with urothelial cancer.

V usage is TRBV2 and J usage is TRBJ1-6, with 7 bases identical to TRBD1. Germline values: CDR1 SNHLY, CDR2 FYNNEI. V dropped 6 bases and J dropped 10; count of bases not matched to a gene: 6. The CDR3 length is 13 residues. CDR3 DNA sequence: TGTGCCAGCAGACCCAACAGGGGCTCACCCCTCCACTTT. It encodes CASRPNRGSPLHF.

A single count supports this clone. The rearrangement links TRBV30 to TRBJ2-5; TRBD2 matches 9 bases. The CDR3 length is 18 residues. Germline V lookup: CDR1 GTSNPN, CDR2 SVGIG (reference sequence). The junction had 15 bases not matched to a gene; V was cut back by 2 bases and J by 2 bases. In nucleotides, the CDR3 is TGTGCCTGGAGTCGGACTAGCGCATACCCGACAAGACAAGAGACCCAGTACTTC. Its protein product is CAWSRTSAYPTRQETQYF.

This clone was recorded once. The gene calls are TRBV27 and TRBJ2-7; D may be TRBD2 (8 bases). V was clipped by 5 bases and J by 3 bases, with 26 bases between them. Germline V gene lookup returns CDR1 MNHEY and CDR2 SMNVEV (reference sequence). The CDR3 is 18 amino acids. This CDR3 reads CASSPGTASGSRDYEQYF. The DNA of the CDR3 is TGTGCCAGCAGTCCCGGGACAGCCAGCGGGAGCCGGGACTACGAGCAGTACTTC.

This chain links TRBV2 with TRBJ2-5; 8 positions agree with TRBD1. This CDR3 has 15 amino acids. V shed 6 bases, J shed 2 bases, and the junction held 8 bases outside the gene matches. Germline assignment: CDR1 SNHLY and CDR2 FYNNEI. The CDR3, as DNA: TGTGCCAGCAGGGTCCGGACAGGGATGCAAGAGACCCAGTACTTC. Its translation is CASRVRTGMQETQYF.

The CDR3 reads CAWSTPGTGFPYEQYF. The CDR3 DNA is TGTGCCTGGAGTACCCCCGGGACAGGGTTCCCCTACGAGCAGTACTTC. The gene calls are TRBV30 and TRBJ2-7, with 9 nucleotides matching TRBD1. V lost 2 bases to trimming and J lost 2 bases; unmatched junction nucleotides: 10. This CDR3 has 16 residues. CDR1 GTSNPN and CDR2 SVGIG come from the germline V gene (reference sequence).

CDR3 in amino acids: CASSVYNQPQHF. The CDR3 nucleotides are TGTGCCAGCAGCGTATACAATCAGCCCCAGCATTTT. This chain connects TRBV5-4 to TRBJ1-5; D ambiguous. The CDR3 consists of 12 residues. Trimming removed 4 bases at V and 3 bases at J, with 5 bases between. The germline CDR1 and CDR2 sequences are SGHNT and YYREEE (reference sequence).

The chain is built from TRBV4-1 and TRBJ2-5; 8 bases agree with TRBD1. In germline, CDR1 is MGHRA, CDR2 YSYEKL. V was pared by 4 bases and J by 2 bases, with 9 bases of the junction left unmatched. The CDR3 spans 16 residues. The CDR3 DNA reads as TGCGCCAGCAGCCCAGGACAGGGAGGATGGCAAGAGACCCAGTACTTC. Translation: CASSPGQGGWQETQYF.

The chain has TRBV4-2 and TRBJ2-4; D is uncertain. The CDR3 runs 16 residues. Germline V gives CDR1 LGHNA, CDR2 YNFKEQ. V shed 0 bases and J shed 6 bases, with 15 bases lying between them. CDR3 amino acids: CASSQEQSEPGNIQYF. The DNA of the CDR3 is TGTGCCAGCAGCCAAGAACAGAGTGAGCCTGGAAACATTCAGTACTTC.

The CDR3 DNA is TGTGCCAGCTCACCACCGGGACAGGGCTCCCGGGAGCTGTTTTTT. It is translated as CASSPPGQGSRELFF. This chain links TRBV18 with TRBJ2-2; 9 nucleotides align to TRBD1. CDR1 KGHSH and CDR2 LQKENI come from the germline V gene. V gave up 0 bases and J gave up 9 bases; unmatched junction bases: 5. This CDR3 has 15 residues. The full variable domain, in which reference TRBV18 and TRBJ2-2 provide the parts outside the CDR3, is NAGVMQNPRHLVRRRGQEARLRCSPMKGHSHVYWYRQLPEEGLKFMVYLQKENIIDESGMPKERFSAEFPKEGPSILRIQQVVRGDSAAYFCASSPPGQGSRELFFGEGSRLTVL.

The chain couples TRBV9 to TRBJ2-7; D is undetermined. From germline, CDR1 is SGDLS and CDR2 YYNGEE. Deletions cut 3 bases from V and 2 bases from J, with 6 bases between. The CDR3 loop spans 12 amino acids. As DNA, the CDR3 is TGTGCCAGCAGCGGTGGCACCTACGAGCAGTACTTC. Protein sequence: CASSGGTYEQYF.

V is TRBV19 and J is TRBJ1-3; tentative D call: TRBD1 (6 bases). CDR3 length equals 16 residues. Germline V CDR1 and CDR2: LNHDA, SQIVND (reference sequence). V lost 2 bases, J lost 0 bases, and 11 bases lay in between. The DNA for the CDR3 is TGTGCCAGTAGTATAACAGGGATCGGCTCTGGAAACACCATATATTTT. This encodes CASSITGIGSGNTIYF.

The V and J genes are TRBV2 and TRBJ2-5; 9 bases are shared with TRBD2. The CDR3 contains 16 residues. V lost 3 bases to trimming and J lost 1 base; unmatched junction nucleotides: 6. Germline values: CDR1 SNHLY, CDR2 FYNNEI. Here the CDR3 reads CASSDGASGAQETQYF. The CDR3 DNA follows: TGTGCCAGCAGTGACGGAGCTAGCGGGGCCCAAGAGACCCAGTACTTC.

This rearrangement joins TRBV27 to TRBJ2-1, with TRBD2 matching 13 bases. The CDR3 runs to 16 residues. Germline V lookup: CDR1 MNHEY, CDR2 SMNVEV (reference sequence). Trimming removed 5 bases from V and 4 bases from J; junction bases left unmatched: 5. For the CDR3, the DNA is TGTGCCAGCAGTCCCAGACTAGCGGGGGGTTACAATGAGCAGTTCTTC. It translates to CASSPRLAGGYNEQFF.

The chain has TRBV11-1 and TRBJ2-5; possibly TRBD2 for D (6 bases). The CDR3 is made up of 14 amino acids. The germline V and J ends were trimmed by 2 bases and 2 bases, with 9 bases remaining between them. Germline V gene lookup returns CDR1 SGHAT and CDR2 FQDESV (reference sequence). DNA of the CDR3: TGTGCCAGCAGCTTAAGGAGGGCTCAAGAGACCCAGTACTTC. Its protein is CASSLRRAQETQYF.

The V call is TRBV7-2, the J call TRBJ2-2; 8 bases map to TRBD2. Germline CDR1 SGHTA, CDR2 FQGNSA. This CDR3 region has 16 residues. Trimming at V came to 7 bases and at J to 0 bases, leaving 7 bases not matched to a gene. The CDR3 sequence: CASTKAGASNTGELFF. The CDR3, as DNA: TGTGCCAGCACAAAAGCGGGGGCCTCGAACACCGGGGAGCTGTTTTTT.

The J gene is TRBJ1-5, the V gene TRBV6-1; D is unclear. The CDR3 has 16 amino acids. Germline V lookup: CDR1 MNHNS, CDR2 SASEGT. V lost 4 bases and J 2 bases, leaving 15 bases between the germline ends. The CDR3 DNA sequence: TGTGCCAGCAGTGCGTCCGGACCGGGAGGCAATCAGCCCCAGCATTTT. Amino acid sequence: CASSASGPGGNQPQHF.

The chain links TRBV2 to TRBJ1-5; 8 nucleotides agree with TRBD1. Unmatched junction bases numbered 3, after V lost 6 bases and J lost 5 bases. The CDR3 contains 13 residues. Germline V gene data show CDR1 as SNHLY and CDR2 as FYNNEI. The CDR3, as DNA: TGTGCCAGCAGGGGACAGGCTGATCAGCCCCAGCATTTT. Protein product: CASRGQADQPQHF. The full variable domain, completed using reference TRBV2 and TRBJ1-5, is EPEVTQTPSHQVTQMGQEVILRCVPISNHLYFYWYRQILGQKVEFLVSFYNNEISEKSEIFDDQFSVERPDGSNFTLKIRSTKLEDSAMYFCASRGQADQPQHFGDGTRLSIL.

This clone has a single count. The chain joins TRBV10-3 to TRBJ2-5; 9 nucleotides agree with TRBD2. The CDR3 has 14 residues. Germline trimming cut 11 bases from V and 1 base from J; bases unmatched to any gene: 8. Germline V CDR1 and CDR2: ENHRY, SYGVKD. The CDR3 coding sequence is TGTGCCTCCAGCCGCGGGGGGGCCCAAGAGACCCAGTACTTC. This sequence encodes CASSRGGAQETQYF.

This sequence joins TRBV15 and TRBJ2-1; maybe TRBD2 (7 bases). The germline gives CDR1 LNHNV, CDR2 YYDKDF (reference sequence). Trimming took off 7 bases at V and 5 bases at J, with 15 bases between the two ends. The CDR3 is 14 residues long. CDR3 residues: CATTRGGGDNEQFF. The DNA of the CDR3 is TGTGCCACCACTCGGGGCGGGGGCGACAATGAGCAGTTCTTC.

The chain has TRBV4-2 and TRBJ1-4; no firm D call. This CDR3 comprises 16 residues. Germline assignment: CDR1 LGHNA and CDR2 YNFKEQ. V dropped 1 base and J dropped 8 bases, with 17 bases sitting between them. CDR3 amino acids: CASSQGLADRNEKLFF. In nucleotides, the CDR3 is TGTGCCAGCAGCCAAGGCCTGGCGGATAGGAACGAAAAACTGTTTTTT.

The chain is built from TRBV15 and TRBJ2-5, with no clear D. Trimming removed 5 bases at V and 7 bases at J, with 17 bases between. In germline, CDR1 is LNHNV, CDR2 YYDKDF (reference sequence). The CDR3 has 14 residues. CDR3 loop: CATSQFSTLGTQYF. DNA for the CDR3: TGTGCCACCAGCCAATTTAGCACCTTGGGGACCCAGTACTTC.

CDR3 in amino acids: CASSTGSYEQYF. CDR3 DNA: TGTGCCAGCAGCACCGGGTCCTACGAGCAGTACTTC. The gene calls are TRBV7-9 and TRBJ2-7; D ambiguous. The length of the CDR3 is 12 residues. V lost 5 bases to trimming and J lost 1 base, with 6 bases between them. CDR1 and CDR2 (germline): SEHNR, FQNEAQ (reference sequence).

The chain carries TRBV6-6 and TRBJ2-3; a weak D match, TRBD1 (5 bases). The CDR3 totals 15 residues. Germline V gene data show CDR1 as MNHNY and CDR2 as SVGAGI (reference sequence). With 6 bases removed from V and 4 bases from J, the gap between germline ends came to 17 bases. The CDR3 DNA reads as TGTGCCAGCAGCAACCCAGGGTGGGGCCCAGATACGCAGTATTTT. Its translation: CASSNPGWGPDTQYF.

The chain carries TRBV6-4 and TRBJ1-3, with 8 bases lining up with TRBD1. Germline V gene data show CDR1 as MRHNA and CDR2 as SNTAGT. The CDR3 has 15 residues. The V gene end was trimmed by 6 bases and the J gene end by 0 bases; junction bases not matched to a gene: 4. The CDR3 sequence is CASSPGGFSGNTIYF. As DNA, the CDR3 is TGTGCCAGCAGCCCAGGGGGCTTCTCTGGAAACACCATATATTTT.

This clone occurred once. The chain uses TRBV7-3 and TRBJ2-6; possible D gene TRBD2, 6 bases. Trimming stripped 0 bases from V and 0 bases from J, with 9 bases between. There are 17 residues in the CDR3. Germline values: CDR1 SGHTA, CDR2 FQGTGA. This chain's CDR3 is CASSLTSGSSGANVLTF. The CDR3 region has the DNA TGTGCCAGCAGCTTAACTAGCGGAAGCTCTGGGGCCAACGTCCTGACTTTC.